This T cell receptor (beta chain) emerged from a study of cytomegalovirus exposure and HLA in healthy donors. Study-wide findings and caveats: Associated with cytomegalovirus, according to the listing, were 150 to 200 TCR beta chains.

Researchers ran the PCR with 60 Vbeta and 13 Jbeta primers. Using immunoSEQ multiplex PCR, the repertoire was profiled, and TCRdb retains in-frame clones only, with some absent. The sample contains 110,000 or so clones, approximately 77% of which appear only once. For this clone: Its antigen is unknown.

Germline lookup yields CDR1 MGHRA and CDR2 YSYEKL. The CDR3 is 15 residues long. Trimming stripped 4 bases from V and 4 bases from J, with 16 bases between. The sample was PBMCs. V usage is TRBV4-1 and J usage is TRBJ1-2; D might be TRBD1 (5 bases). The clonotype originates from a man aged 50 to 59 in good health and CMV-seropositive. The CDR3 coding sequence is TGCGCCAGCAGCCCTCCCAGCGGGGCTCGCTATGGCTACACCTTC. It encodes CASSPPSGARYGYTF.